A selection of T cell receptor beta chains follows, all from one sample in a study of T cells in Graves' hyperthyroidism and ophthalmopathy. TCRdb reanalysed the multiplex PCR reads using MiXCR and keeps one entry per CDR3 protein. The sample contains about 840,000 distinct CDR3 sequences, 35% to 45% of which appear only once. Sequences were obtained from blood. Receptors were obtained from a man aged 18 to 35 with Graves' hyperthyroidism. Each CDR3 is given with its conserved first and last residue. The order of the fields is clone size, D gene, V gene, J gene, CDR3 protein, CDR3 DNA. D genes are given only for firm matches. The size entry is marked missing in some rows and otherwise reads once, few, many or a size class.

clone_size: NA
d_call: NA
v_call: TRBV15
j_call: TRBJ1-5
cdr3_aa: CATSSLNTLLTDNSNQPQHF
cdr3_nt: TGTGCCACCAGCAGCCTCAATACCCTCTTGACAGATAATAGCAATCAGCCCCAGCATTTT

clone_size: few
d_call: NA
v_call: TRBV6-5
j_call: TRBJ1-2
cdr3_aa: CASSYSRFPRGKGYTF
cdr3_nt: TGTGCCAGCAGTTACTCGAGATTCCCCCGGGGCAAAGGCTACACCTTC

clone_size: NA
d_call: NA
v_call: TRBV20-1
j_call: TRBJ1-5
cdr3_aa: CRVLTGYSNQPQHF
cdr3_nt: TGCAGGGTACTGACAGGATATAGCAATCAGCCCCAGCATTTT

clone_size: many
d_call: NA
v_call: TRBV7-2
j_call: TRBJ1-2
cdr3_aa: CASSATGTDGYTF
cdr3_nt: TGTGCCAGCAGCGCTACAGGGACGGACGGCTACACCTTC

clone_size: NA
d_call: NA
v_call: TRBV5-4
j_call: TRBJ2-3
cdr3_aa: CASSLVSGYAQDTQYF
cdr3_nt: TGTGCCAGCAGCTTGGTTTCGGGATACGCACAGGATACGCAGTATTTT

clone_size: once
d_call: TRBD2
v_call: TRBV25-1
j_call: TRBJ2-4
cdr3_aa: CASSEWDSGGLAKNIQYW
cdr3_nt: TGTGCCAGCAGTGAATGGGATAGCGGGGGTCTAGCCAAAAACATTCAGTACTGG

clone_size: many
d_call: NA
v_call: TRBV29-1
j_call: TRBJ1-1
cdr3_aa: CSVEMNTEAFF
cdr3_nt: TGCAGCGTTGAGATGAACACTGAAGCTTTCTTT

clone_size: NA
d_call: NA
v_call: TRBV6-1
j_call: TRBJ2-7
cdr3_aa: CASRVPQGTYEQYF
cdr3_nt: TGTGCCAGCAGAGTTCCCCAGGGCACCTACGAGCAGTACTTC

clone_size: NA
d_call: NA
v_call: TRBV6-4
j_call: TRBJ2-5
cdr3_aa: CASTTRDGQETQYF
cdr3_nt: TGTGCCAGCACTACGCGGGACGGGCAAGAGACCCAGTACTTC

clone_size: many
d_call: NA
v_call: TRBV9
j_call: TRBJ2-7
cdr3_aa: CASSAQGKGHEQYF
cdr3_nt: TGTGCCAGCAGCGCCCAAGGCAAGGGGCACGAGCAGTACTTC

clone_size: NA
d_call: NA
v_call: TRBV20-1
j_call: TRBJ2-5
cdr3_aa: CSAREPLQQETQHF
cdr3_nt: TGCAGTGCTAGAGAGCCGTTACAACAAGAGACCCAGCACTTC

clone_size: NA
d_call: TRBD1
v_call: TRBV7-2
j_call: TRBJ2-2
cdr3_aa: CASPGQSANTGELFF
cdr3_nt: TGTGCCAGCCCGGGACAGTCCGCGAACACCGGGGAGCTGTTTTTT

clone_size: many
d_call: TRBD1
v_call: TRBV7-8
j_call: TRBJ2-7
cdr3_aa: CASSLVDRGSYEQYF
cdr3_nt: TGTGCCAGCAGCTTAGTGGACAGGGGGTCCTACGAGCAGTACTTC

clone_size: many
d_call: TRBD1
v_call: TRBV19
j_call: TRBJ1-6
cdr3_aa: CASNRGLNSPLHF
cdr3_nt: TGTGCCTCGAACAGGGGTCTCAATTCACCCCTCCACTTT

clone_size: few
d_call: NA
v_call: TRBV6-6
j_call: TRBJ1-5
cdr3_aa: CASIRSNQPQHF
cdr3_nt: TGTGCCAGTATAAGGAGCAATCAGCCCCAGCATTTT

clone_size: many
d_call: NA
v_call: TRBV12-3/TRBV12-4
j_call: TRBJ1-2
cdr3_aa: CASSSRRLANYGYTF
cdr3_nt: TGTGCCAGCAGTTCAAGGAGACTAGCTAACTATGGCTACACCTTC

clone_size: NA
d_call: TRBD1
v_call: TRBV24-1
j_call: TRBJ2-1
cdr3_aa: CATSDSDRDEQFF
cdr3_nt: TGTGCCACCAGTGATTCGGACAGGGATGAGCAGTTCTTC

clone_size: NA
d_call: NA
v_call: TRBV10-3
j_call: TRBJ2-7
cdr3_aa: CAVRGPKGEQYF
cdr3_nt: TGTGCCGTCCGGGGCCCTAAGGGCGAGCAGTACTTC

clone_size: NA
d_call: NA
v_call: TRBV7-9
j_call: TRBJ2-7
cdr3_aa: CASSRNRGTGAYEQYF
cdr3_nt: TGTGCCAGCAGCCGTAACCGCGGGACGGGGGCTTACGAGCAGTACTTC

clone_size: NA
d_call: NA
v_call: TRBV5-1
j_call: TRBJ1-1
cdr3_aa: CASSLATNTEAFF
cdr3_nt: TGCGCCAGCAGCTTGGCCACGAACACTGAAGCTTTCTTT

clone_size: few
d_call: NA
v_call: TRBV12-3/TRBV12-4
j_call: TRBJ1-3
cdr3_aa: CASSRDRTLNTIYF
cdr3_nt: TGTGCCAGCAGTCGTGACAGGACGCTAAACACCATATATTTT

clone_size: few
d_call: NA
v_call: TRBV11-1
j_call: TRBJ1-1
cdr3_aa: CASSYSGQTNTEAFF
cdr3_nt: TGTGCCAGCAGCTATTCCGGACAGACGAACACTGAAGCTTTCTTT

clone_size: few
d_call: TRBD1
v_call: TRBV2
j_call: TRBJ2-1
cdr3_aa: CASSDRTGVGEQFF
cdr3_nt: TGTGCCAGCAGTGATAGGACAGGGGTTGGGGAGCAGTTCTTC

clone_size: NA
d_call: NA
v_call: TRBV6-5
j_call: TRBJ1-4
cdr3_aa: CASSYMPSEKLFF
cdr3_nt: TGTGCCAGCAGTTATATGCCCAGTGAAAAACTGTTTTTT

clone_size: NA
d_call: NA
v_call: TRBV29-1
j_call: TRBJ2-2
cdr3_aa: CSVVQKGELFF
cdr3_nt: TGCAGCGTTGTTCAGAAGGGCGAGCTGTTTTTT

clone_size: few
d_call: TRBD1
v_call: TRBV28
j_call: TRBJ2-5
cdr3_aa: CASIAPGTGRQETQYF
cdr3_nt: TGTGCCAGCATCGCCCCCGGGACAGGACGCCAAGAGACCCAGTACTTC

clone_size: NA
d_call: NA
v_call: TRBV9
j_call: TRBJ2-7
cdr3_aa: CASSVGGIDVMNEQYF
cdr3_nt: TGTGCCAGCAGCGTAGGCGGGATAGATGTTATGAACGAGCAGTACTTC

clone_size: few
d_call: TRBD1
v_call: TRBV11-2
j_call: TRBJ2-2
cdr3_aa: CASSYLTGSAGELFF
cdr3_nt: TGTGCCAGCAGCTACCTGACAGGGTCGGCCGGGGAGCTGTTTTTT

clone_size: many
d_call: TRBD1
v_call: TRBV5-1
j_call: TRBJ2-7
cdr3_aa: CASSLGQGGHEQYF
cdr3_nt: TGCGCCAGCAGCCTAGGACAGGGCGGACACGAGCAGTACTTC

clone_size: many
d_call: NA
v_call: TRBV20-1
j_call: TRBJ1-1
cdr3_aa: CSARGELRSGTEAFF
cdr3_nt: TGCAGTGCTAGAGGCGAGTTGAGGAGCGGCACTGAAGCTTTCTTT

clone_size: NA
d_call: TRBD1
v_call: TRBV9
j_call: TRBJ1-1
cdr3_aa: CASRGTGF
cdr3_nt: TGTGCCAGCAGAGGGACAGGGTTC

clone_size: NA
d_call: NA
v_call: TRBV10-3
j_call: TRBJ2-3
cdr3_aa: CASSLLVRTDTQYF
cdr3_nt: TGTGCCAGCAGTTTACTGGTTCGCACAGATACGCAGTATTTT

clone_size: many
d_call: NA
v_call: TRBV10-3
j_call: TRBJ1-5
cdr3_aa: CAISEAGLNQPQHF
cdr3_nt: TGTGCCATCAGTGAGGCAGGGCTAAATCAGCCCCAGCATTTT

clone_size: few
d_call: NA
v_call: TRBV6-6
j_call: TRBJ1-1
cdr3_aa: CASRKDSLNTEAFF
cdr3_nt: TGTGCCAGCAGGAAGGACAGTTTGAACACTGAAGCTTTCTTT

clone_size: NA
d_call: NA
v_call: TRBV19
j_call: TRBJ2-2
cdr3_aa: CASSVSRVLNTGELFF
cdr3_nt: TGTGCCAGTAGTGTATCCCGGGTCCTCAACACCGGGGAGCTGTTTTTT

clone_size: NA
d_call: NA
v_call: TRBV24-1
j_call: TRBJ2-7
cdr3_aa: CATSDPGQEQYF
cdr3_nt: TGTGCCACCAGTGACCCTGGACAGGAGCAGTACTTC

clone_size: many
d_call: NA
v_call: TRBV19
j_call: TRBJ2-6
cdr3_aa: CASTIRGSGANVLTF
cdr3_nt: TGTGCCAGTACCATCAGGGGCTCTGGGGCCAACGTCCTGACTTTC

clone_size: few
d_call: NA
v_call: TRBV7-3
j_call: TRBJ1-3
cdr3_aa: CASSSWTVTNTIYF
cdr3_nt: TGTGCCAGCAGCTCTTGGACGGTTACAAACACCATATATTTT

clone_size: few
d_call: TRBD2
v_call: TRBV4-1
j_call: TRBJ2-7
cdr3_aa: CASSQGERDAYEQYF
cdr3_nt: TGCGCCAGCAGCCAAGGAGAGCGGGATGCCTACGAGCAGTACTTC

clone_size: few
d_call: TRBD1
v_call: TRBV4-1
j_call: TRBJ2-7
cdr3_aa: CASSRGGGNYEQYF
cdr3_nt: TGCGCCAGCAGCCGAGGGGGCGGAAACTACGAGCAGTACTTC

clone_size: NA
d_call: NA
v_call: TRBV7-9
j_call: TRBJ1-3
cdr3_aa: CASSPGEHLSGNTIYF
cdr3_nt: TGTGCCAGCAGCCCGGGGGAGCACCTCTCTGGAAACACCATATATTTT

clone_size: NA
d_call: NA
v_call: TRBV12-3/TRBV12-4
j_call: TRBJ1-5
cdr3_aa: CASRRGSENQPQHF
cdr3_nt: TGTGCCAGCCGTAGGGGGTCGGAGAATCAGCCCCAGCATTTT

clone_size: NA
d_call: TRBD1
v_call: TRBV19
j_call: TRBJ1-5
cdr3_aa: CASSPGRGPNQPQHF
cdr3_nt: TGTGCCAGTAGCCCAGGGAGGGGGCCAAATCAGCCCCAGCATTTT

clone_size: few
d_call: TRBD2
v_call: TRBV14
j_call: TRBJ2-7
cdr3_aa: CASSIGLAPSYEQYF
cdr3_nt: TGTGCCAGCAGCATAGGACTAGCGCCTTCCTACGAGCAGTACTTC

clone_size: many
d_call: TRBD1
v_call: TRBV2
j_call: TRBJ2-7
cdr3_aa: CASSPDRVSYEQYF
cdr3_nt: TGTGCCAGCAGTCCTGACAGGGTGTCCTACGAGCAGTACTTC

clone_size: NA
d_call: NA
v_call: TRBV10-1
j_call: TRBJ2-2
cdr3_aa: CASSEDGSFVLFF
cdr3_nt: TGCGCCAGCAGTGAGGACGGGAGCTTCGTGCTGTTTTTT

clone_size: many
d_call: TRBD1
v_call: TRBV2
j_call: TRBJ2-7
cdr3_aa: CASSDEGRGYEQYF
cdr3_nt: TGTGCCAGCAGTGATGAAGGCAGGGGGTACGAGCAGTACTTC

clone_size: NA
d_call: TRBD1
v_call: TRBV7-9
j_call: TRBJ2-5
cdr3_aa: CASSTTGTGIQYF
cdr3_nt: TGTGCCAGCAGCACCACCGGGACAGGGATCCAGTACTTC

clone_size: few
d_call: TRBD1
v_call: TRBV19
j_call: TRBJ1-1
cdr3_aa: CAWRVDRATEAFF
cdr3_nt: TGTGCCTGGAGAGTCGACAGGGCCACTGAAGCTTTCTTT

clone_size: many
d_call: NA
v_call: TRBV29-1
j_call: TRBJ1-1
cdr3_aa: CSVAITSSSDSLAFF
cdr3_nt: TGCAGCGTTGCCATTACGTCGTCATCGGACAGCTTAGCTTTCTTT

clone_size: few
d_call: TRBD1
v_call: TRBV4-3
j_call: TRBJ1-6
cdr3_aa: CASSQRGGRSPLHF
cdr3_nt: TGCGCCAGCAGCCAACGAGGGGGCAGATCACCCCTCCACTTT